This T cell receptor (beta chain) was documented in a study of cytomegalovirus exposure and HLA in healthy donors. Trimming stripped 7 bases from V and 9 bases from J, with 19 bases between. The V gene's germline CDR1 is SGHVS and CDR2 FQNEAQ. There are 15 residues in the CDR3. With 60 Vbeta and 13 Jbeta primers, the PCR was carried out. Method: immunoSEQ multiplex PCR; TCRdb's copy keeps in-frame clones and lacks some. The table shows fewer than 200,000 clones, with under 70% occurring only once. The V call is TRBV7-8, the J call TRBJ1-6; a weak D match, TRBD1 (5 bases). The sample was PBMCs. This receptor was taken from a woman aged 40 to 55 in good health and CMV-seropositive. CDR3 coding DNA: TGTGCCAGCATCTCGTTCGGGGGAATAGCTTCACCCCTCCACTTT. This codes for CASISFGGIASPLHF.